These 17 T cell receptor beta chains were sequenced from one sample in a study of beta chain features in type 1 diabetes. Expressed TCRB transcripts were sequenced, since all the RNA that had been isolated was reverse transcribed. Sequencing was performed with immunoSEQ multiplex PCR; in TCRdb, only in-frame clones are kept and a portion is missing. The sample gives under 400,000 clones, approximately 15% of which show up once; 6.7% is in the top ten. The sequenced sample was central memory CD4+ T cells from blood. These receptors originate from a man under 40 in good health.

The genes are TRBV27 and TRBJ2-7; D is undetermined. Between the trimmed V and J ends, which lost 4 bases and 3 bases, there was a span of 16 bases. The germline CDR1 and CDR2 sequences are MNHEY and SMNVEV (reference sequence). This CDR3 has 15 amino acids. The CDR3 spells CASSSADGSYYEQYV. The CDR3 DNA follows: TGTGCCAGCAGTTCCGCGGACGGATCCTACTACGAGCAGTACGTC.

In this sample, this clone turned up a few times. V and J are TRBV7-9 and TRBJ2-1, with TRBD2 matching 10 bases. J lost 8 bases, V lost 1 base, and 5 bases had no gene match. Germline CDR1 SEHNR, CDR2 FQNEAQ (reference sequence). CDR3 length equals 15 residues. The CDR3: CASSLDGTSEDEQFF. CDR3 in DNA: TGTGCCAGCAGCTTAGACGGGACTAGCGAAGATGAGCAGTTCTTC. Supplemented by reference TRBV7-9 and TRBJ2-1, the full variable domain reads DTGVSQNPRHKITKRGQNVTFRCDPISEHNRLYWYRQTLGQGPEFLTYFQNEAQLEKSRLLSDRFSAERPKGSFSTLEIQRTEQGDSAMYLCASSLDGTSEDEQFFGPGTRLTVL.

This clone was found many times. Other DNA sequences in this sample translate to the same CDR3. CDR3 DNA: TGTGCCAGCAGTACTGGGGCCAACGTCCTGACTTTC. Amino acid sequence: CASSTGANVLTF. V is TRBV2 and J is TRBJ2-6; D call uncertain. The ends were cut back, 5 bases at V and 2 bases at J, with 1 base in the middle. The CDR3 extends over 12 amino acids. Per the germline V gene, CDR1 is SNHLY and CDR2 is FYNNEI.

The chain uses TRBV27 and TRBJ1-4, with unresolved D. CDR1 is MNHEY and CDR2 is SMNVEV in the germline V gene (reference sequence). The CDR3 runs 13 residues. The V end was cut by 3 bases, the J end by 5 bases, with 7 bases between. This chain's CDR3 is CASSFLDNEKLFF. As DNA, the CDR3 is TGTGCCAGCAGTTTCCTTGACAATGAAAAACTGTTTTTT.

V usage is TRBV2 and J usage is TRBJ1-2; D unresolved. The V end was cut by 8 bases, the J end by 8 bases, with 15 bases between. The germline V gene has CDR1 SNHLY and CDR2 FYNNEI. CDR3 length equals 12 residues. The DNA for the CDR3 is TGTGCCAGCGGGAGTGGCAGCGAGGGCTACACCTTC. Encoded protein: CASGSGSEGYTF.

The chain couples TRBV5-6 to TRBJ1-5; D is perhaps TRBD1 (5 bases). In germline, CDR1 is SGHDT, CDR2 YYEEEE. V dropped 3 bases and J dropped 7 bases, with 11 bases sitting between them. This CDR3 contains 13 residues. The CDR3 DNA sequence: TGTGCCAGCAGCTCCGGACCAGGGCAGCCCCAGCATTTT. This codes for CASSSGPGQPQHF.

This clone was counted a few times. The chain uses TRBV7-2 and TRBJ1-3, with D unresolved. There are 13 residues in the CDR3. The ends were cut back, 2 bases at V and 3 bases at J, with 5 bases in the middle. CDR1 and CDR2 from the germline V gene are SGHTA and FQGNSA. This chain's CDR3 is CASSLLDGNTIYF. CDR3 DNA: TGTGCCAGCAGCTTATTAGATGGAAACACCATATATTTT.

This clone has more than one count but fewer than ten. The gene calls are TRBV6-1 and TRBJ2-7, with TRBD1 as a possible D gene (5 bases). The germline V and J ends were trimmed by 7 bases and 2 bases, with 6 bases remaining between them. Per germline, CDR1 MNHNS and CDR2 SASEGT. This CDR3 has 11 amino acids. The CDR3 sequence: CASKGTYEQYV. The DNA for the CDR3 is TGTGCCAGCAAGGGGACCTACGAGCAGTACGTC.

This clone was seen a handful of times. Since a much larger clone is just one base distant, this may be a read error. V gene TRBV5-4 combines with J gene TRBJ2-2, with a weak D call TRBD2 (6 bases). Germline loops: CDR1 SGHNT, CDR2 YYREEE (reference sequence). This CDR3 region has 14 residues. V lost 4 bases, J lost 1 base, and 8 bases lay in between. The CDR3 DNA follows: TGTGCCAGCAGCCTGGGGGGGAACACCGGGGAGCTGTTTTTT. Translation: CASSLGGNTGELFF.

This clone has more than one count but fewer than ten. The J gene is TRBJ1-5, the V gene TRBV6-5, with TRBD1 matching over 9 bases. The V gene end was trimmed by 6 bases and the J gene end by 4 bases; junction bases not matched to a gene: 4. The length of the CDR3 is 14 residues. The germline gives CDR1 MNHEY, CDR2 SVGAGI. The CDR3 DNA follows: TGTGCCAGCAGGGGGACAGGGCCGAATCAGCCCCAGCATTTT. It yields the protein CASRGTGPNQPQHF.

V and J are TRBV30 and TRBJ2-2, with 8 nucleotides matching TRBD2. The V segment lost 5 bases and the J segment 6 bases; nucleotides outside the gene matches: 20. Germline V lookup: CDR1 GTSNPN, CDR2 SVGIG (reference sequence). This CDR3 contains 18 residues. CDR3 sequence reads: CAWALGAGDSRPPGELFF. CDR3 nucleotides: TGTGCCTGGGCCTTGGGAGCGGGAGACTCCCGGCCCCCCGGGGAGCTGTTTTTT.

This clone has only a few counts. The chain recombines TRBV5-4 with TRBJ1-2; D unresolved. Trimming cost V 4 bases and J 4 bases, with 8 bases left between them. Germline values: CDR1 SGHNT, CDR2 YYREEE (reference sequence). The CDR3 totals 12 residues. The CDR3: CASSLYGYGYTF. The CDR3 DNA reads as TGTGCCAGCAGCCTGTATGGCTATGGCTACACCTTC.

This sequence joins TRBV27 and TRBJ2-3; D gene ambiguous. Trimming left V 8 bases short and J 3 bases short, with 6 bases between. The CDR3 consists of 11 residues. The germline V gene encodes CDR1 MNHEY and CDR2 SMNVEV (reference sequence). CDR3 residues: CASSPTDTQYF. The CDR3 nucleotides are TGTGCCAGCTCGCCGACAGATACGCAGTATTTT.

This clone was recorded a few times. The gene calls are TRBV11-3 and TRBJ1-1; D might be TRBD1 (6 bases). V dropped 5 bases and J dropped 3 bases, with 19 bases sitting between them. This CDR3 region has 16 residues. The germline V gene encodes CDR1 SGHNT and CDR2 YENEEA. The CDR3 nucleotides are TGTGCCAGCAGCCCCGAACCGGGGGCGGAGTACACTGAAGCTTTCTTT. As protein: CASSPEPGAEYTEAFF.

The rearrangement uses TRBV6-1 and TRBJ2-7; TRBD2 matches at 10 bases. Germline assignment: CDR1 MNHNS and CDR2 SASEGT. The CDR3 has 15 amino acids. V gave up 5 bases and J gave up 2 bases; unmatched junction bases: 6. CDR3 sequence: CASSQRLAGPYEQYV. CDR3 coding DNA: TGTGCCAGCAGTCAAAGACTAGCGGGCCCCTACGAGCAGTACGTC.

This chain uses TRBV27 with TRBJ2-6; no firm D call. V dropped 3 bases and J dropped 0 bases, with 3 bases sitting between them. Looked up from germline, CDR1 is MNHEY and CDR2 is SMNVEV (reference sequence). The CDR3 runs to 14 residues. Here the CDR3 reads CASSFDSGANVLTF. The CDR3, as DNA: TGTGCCAGCAGTTTTGACTCTGGGGCCAACGTCCTGACTTTC.

In DNA, the CDR3 is TGTGCCAGCAGTGTGGACACTCGCTTTTACGAGCAGTACTTC. Translation: CASSVDTRFYEQYF. This chain connects TRBV6-5 to TRBJ2-7, with D perhaps matching TRBD1 (5 bases). The ends were cut back, 5 bases at V and 4 bases at J, with 15 bases in the middle. Looked up from germline, CDR1 is MNHEY and CDR2 is SVGAGI. This CDR3 has 14 residues.